This TCR beta chain was sequenced for a study of T cell repertoires in cytomegalovirus infection. Many counts were recorded for this clonotype. Its antigen remains unidentified. The CDR3 loop spans 14 amino acids. Looked up from germline, CDR1 is SGHTA and CDR2 is FQGNSA. Trimming took 5 bases from V and 0 from J, leaving 8 bases between them. TCRdb reprocessed the reads via MiXCR and lists one record per CDR3 protein. Of 300,000 or so distinct CDR3 sequences listed, around a quarter are singletons. The receptor was derived from a human donor in good health (CMV status not recorded). Some clones in this sample may be carry-over from other donors' samples. Material: cultured PBMCs, obtained from culture after CMV antigen stimulation. V gene TRBV7-2 combines with J gene TRBJ2-1; D is undetermined. The CDR3: CASSLRSSYNEQFF. In DNA, the CDR3 is TGTGCCAGCAGCCTGAGGAGCTCCTACAATGAGCAGTTCTTC. Full variable domain (missing parts from reference TRBV7-2 and TRBJ2-1): GAGVSQSPSNKVTEKGKDVELRCDPISGHTALYWYRQSLGQGLEFLIYFQGNSAPDKSGLPSDRFSAERTGGSVSTLTIQRTQQEDSAVYLCASSLRSSYNEQFFGPGTRLTVL.